A single sample is the source of the 15 T cell receptor beta chains below, sequenced in a study of T cell responses to AZD1222 COVID-19 vaccine. Sequenced by immunoSEQ multiplex PCR; TCRdb stores in-frame clones only, minus some. The sample carries fewer than 150,000 clones, approximately 90% recorded once. The source material was peripheral blood, sampled 28 days after the second AZD1222 dose. The receptor source for this set is an adult who received the AZD1222 COVID-19 vaccine.

V and J are TRBV19 and TRBJ2-1, with 8 bases identical to TRBD1. With 3 bases clipped from V and 5 bases from J, the junction kept 6 bases outside the gene matches. Per the germline V gene, CDR1 is LNHDA and CDR2 is SQIVND (reference sequence). The CDR3 runs 15 residues. The DNA of the CDR3 is TGTGCCAGTAGTATTCCGGGACAGGAGGACAATGAGCAGTTCTTC. Protein: CASSIPGQEDNEQFF.

The rearrangement joins TRBV6-1 to TRBJ2-6; D not certain. Trimming shortened V by 8 bases and J by 1 base, and 9 bases separated the two germline ends. The CDR3 is made up of 14 amino acids. Per the germline V gene, CDR1 is MNHNS and CDR2 is SASEGT. The chain's CDR3 is CASVGQSGANVLTF. The CDR3 coding sequence is TGTGCCAGCGTCGGCCAGTCTGGGGCCAACGTCCTGACTTTC.

This chain connects TRBV30 to TRBJ2-1; 11 nucleotides align to TRBD2. Trimming took 7 bases from V and 4 from J; bases not matched to a gene: 15. Per the germline V gene, CDR1 is GTSNPN and CDR2 is SVGIG (reference sequence). The CDR3 consists of 17 residues. The chain's CDR3 is CASTLGGLAARYNEQFF. DNA of the CDR3: TGTGCCTCGACCCTGGGGGGACTAGCGGCTCGGTACAATGAGCAGTTCTTC.

The chain is built from TRBV30 and TRBJ2-3; 10 bases agree with TRBD2. Germline CDR1 GTSNPN, CDR2 SVGIG (reference sequence). The CDR3 consists of 14 residues. J lost 7 bases, V lost 0 bases, and 4 bases had no gene match. CDR3 protein: CAWSVAGGPYTQYF. DNA of the CDR3: TGTGCCTGGAGTGTAGCGGGAGGGCCGTATACGCAGTATTTT.

This clone was found a few times. The rearrangement joins TRBV7-9 to TRBJ1-1; a possible D gene is TRBD1 (5 bases). The CDR3 is made up of 14 amino acids. In germline, CDR1 is SEHNR, CDR2 FQNEAQ (reference sequence). Trimming removed 5 bases at V and 0 bases at J, with 10 bases between. The CDR3 nucleotides are TGTGCCAGCAGCGTATTACAGGTGAACACTGAAGCTTTCTTT. Protein product: CASSVLQVNTEAFF.

As regards this clone: Other nucleotide sequences in the sample specify the same CDR3. The chain joins TRBV9 to TRBJ2-2; TRBD1 is a possible D gene (6 bases). Trimming stripped 2 bases from V and 5 bases from J, with 13 bases between. This CDR3 comprises 15 residues. Germline V gives CDR1 SGDLS, CDR2 YYNGEE. The DNA of the CDR3 is TGTGCCAGCAGCGTCAGGGGTAGTATTACCGGGGAGCTGTTTTTT. Translated: CASSVRGSITGELFF. Full variable domain (outside the CDR3, taken from reference TRBV9 and TRBJ2-2): DSGVTQTPKHLITATGQRVTLRCSPRSGDLSVYWYQQSLDQGLQFLIQYYNGEERAKGNILERFSAQQFPDLHSELNLSSLELGDSALYFCASSVRGSITGELFFGEGSRLTVL.

The chain combines TRBV5-5 with TRBJ1-1, with a tentative D call TRBD1 (5 bases). The length of the CDR3 is 12 residues. The germline V and J ends were trimmed by 4 bases and 11 bases, with 15 bases remaining between them. Looked up from germline, CDR1 is SGHKS and CDR2 is YYEKEE (reference sequence). The CDR3 protein is CASSVGPWGAFF. In nucleotides, the CDR3 is TGTGCCAGCAGCGTCGGTCCTTGGGGGGCTTTCTTT.

The chain couples TRBV6-5 to TRBJ1-1; D ambiguous. The germline gives CDR1 MNHEY, CDR2 SVGAGI. The CDR3 spans 13 residues. Trimming pared 0 bases from V and 4 bases from J, leaving 6 bases between. The CDR3 is CASSYSSSTEAFF. The CDR3 DNA reads TGTGCCAGCAGTTACTCCAGTTCCACTGAAGCTTTCTTT.

This sequence joins TRBV28 and TRBJ1-1, with D perhaps matching TRBD1 (6 bases). CDR3 length: 11 amino acids. The germline CDR1 and CDR2 sequences are MDHEN and SYDVKM. The V end lost 6 bases, the J end lost 10 bases, and 12 bases lay between the germline ends. This CDR3 reads CASRPDRGAFF. The CDR3 region has the DNA TGTGCCAGCAGACCGGACAGAGGAGCTTTCTTT.

The V gene is TRBV7-9, the J gene TRBJ1-1, with a possible D match to TRBD1 (6 bases). V shed 5 bases and J shed 5 bases, with 18 bases lying between them. Germline CDR1 SEHNR, CDR2 FQNEAQ (reference sequence). The CDR3 has 15 amino acids. For the CDR3, the DNA is TGTGCCAGCAGCCACCGGACAGCTTCCTCGACTGAAGCTTTCTTT. Encoded protein: CASSHRTASSTEAFF.

CDR3: CASSPGRAVGETQYF. The CDR3 coding sequence is TGTGCCAGCAGCCCGGGGAGGGCGGTGGGGGAGACCCAGTACTTC. The rearrangement joins TRBV7-8 to TRBJ2-5, with 7 bases fitting TRBD2. The CDR3 is 15 residues long. Unmatched junction bases numbered 11, after V lost 5 bases and J lost 5 bases. Germline V gene sequence: CDR1 SGHVS, CDR2 FQNEAQ.

The chain is built from TRBV18 and TRBJ1-1; 10 bases are a match to TRBD1. Trimming removed 3 bases from V and 4 bases from J; junction bases left unmatched: 5. The V gene's germline CDR1 is KGHSH and CDR2 LQKENI. This CDR3 is built from 15 residues. CDR3 sequence reads: CASSPGTGELTEAFF. DNA for the CDR3: TGTGCCAGCTCACCCGGGACAGGGGAGCTCACTGAAGCTTTCTTT. Based on the CDR3 plus reference TRBV18 and TRBJ1-1, the full variable domain is NAGVMQNPRHLVRRRGQEARLRCSPMKGHSHVYWYRQLPEEGLKFMVYLQKENIIDESGMPKERFSAEFPKEGPSILRIQQVVRGDSAAYFCASSPGTGELTEAFFGQGTRLTVV.

This clone was seen a few times. The V gene is TRBV14, the J gene TRBJ2-7, with a possible D match to TRBD1 (5 bases). Germline V gene data show CDR1 as SGHDN and CDR2 as FVKESK. Trimming took 6 bases from V and 2 from J, leaving 11 bases between them. This CDR3 contains 13 residues. Here the CDR3 DNA reads TGTGCCAGCAGAGGGGCGCAAACCTACGAGCAGTACTTC. Protein sequence: CASRGAQTYEQYF.

This chain joins TRBV2 and TRBJ2-7; D is tentatively TRBD1 or TRBD2 (5 bases each). The V gene lost 1 base and the J gene lost 3 bases, with 13 bases spanning the gap. This CDR3 has 15 amino acids. Germline V lookup: CDR1 SNHLY, CDR2 FYNNEI. CDR3 amino acids: CASSEEGSRDYEQYF. CDR3 DNA: TGTGCCAGCAGTGAAGAGGGGTCGAGGGACTACGAGCAGTACTTC.

This clone has a handful of counts. The rearrangement links TRBV6-2 or TRBV6-3 to TRBJ1-1; D uncertain. Germline values: CDR1 MNHEY, CDR2 SVGEGT. CDR3 length: 15 amino acids. Trimming stripped 6 bases from V and 3 bases from J, with 17 bases between. CDR3 in amino acids: CASSWRTGVDTEAFF. Here the CDR3 DNA reads TGTGCCAGCAGCTGGCGTACGGGAGTGGACACTGAAGCTTTCTTT.